This T cell receptor beta chain was identified in a study of glioma-infiltrating T cells after dendritic cell vaccination. Study-level background: Monocyte-derived dendritic cells, cultured 7 to 8 days with IL-4 and GM-CSF, were pulsed with autologous tumor lysate. Whole-study results and caveats: Patients with more pretreatment TILs had longer time to progression and survival. Survival was not directly related to TCR clonality in these patients.

Primers: 60 V beta forward and 13 J beta reverse. Sequencing was performed with immunoSEQ multiplex PCR; in TCRdb, only in-frame clones are kept and a portion is missing. The repertoire includes roughly 100,000 clones, roughly 80% of them detected once, and 12% sits in the top ten. Worth noting for this clone: No antigen is known for it.

Trimming removed 3 bases from V and 5 bases from J; junction bases left unmatched: 7. The length of the CDR3 is 15 residues. Germline V CDR1 and CDR2: MGHRA, YSYEKL. The rearrangement joins TRBV4-1 to TRBJ2-7; 10 bases are a match to TRBD1. Here the sequenced sample was blood, taken before dendritic cell vaccination. The sequence was obtained from a human donor with glioblastoma. CDR3 in DNA: TGCGCCAGCAGCCACCAGGCGGGACAGGGGAACGAGCAGTACTTC. Translated: CASSHQAGQGNEQYF.